This T cell receptor beta chain was captured in a study of OX40 agonist ivuxolimab in advanced cancers. Study results and caveats: On average, CD8+ T cells showed a greater number of expanded clones than CD4+. Researchers did not establish what antigens the expanded peripheral T cells target.

Data came from immunoSEQ multiplex PCR; TCRdb stores just in-frame clones and leaves some out. This sample has 9,000 to 15,000 clones; around 87% occur once, and the top ten carry roughly 49%. Autoimmune disease history or systemic immunosuppression barred patients. As concerns this clone: The antigen is not known.

The source material was CD4+ or CD8+ T cells sorted from blood, sampled in a trial of the OX40 agonist ivuxolimab. The receptor comes from an adult with an advanced solid tumor such as melanoma, head and neck, liver or kidney cancer.

This CDR3 reads CASSDQRGYNEQFF. CDR3 nucleotides: TGTGCCAGCAGTGACCAGCGGGGGTACAATGAGCAGTTCTTC. V gene TRBV11-1 combines with J gene TRBJ2-1, with 8 bases fitting TRBD2. Germline-derived CDR1 and CDR2 are SGHAT and FQDESV (reference sequence). The length of the CDR3 is 14 residues. With 6 bases clipped from V and 4 bases from J, the junction kept 5 bases outside the gene matches.